These 23 T cell receptor beta chains were sequenced from one sample in a study of OX40 agonist ivuxolimab in advanced cancers. Libraries were prepared by immunoSEQ multiplex PCR; TCRdb keeps only in-frame clonotypes and omits some of them. This sample has roughly 70,000 clones, with more than 70% found just once. Source: CD4+ or CD8+ T cells sorted from blood, taken in a trial of the OX40 agonist ivuxolimab. Source of these receptors: an adult with an advanced solid tumor such as melanoma, head and neck, liver or kidney cancer.

The J gene is TRBJ2-1, the V gene TRBV6-4, with D possibly being TRBD2 (6 bases). From germline, CDR1 is MRHNA and CDR2 SNTAGT. This CDR3 contains 15 residues. Trimming cost V 4 bases and J 4 bases, with 14 bases left between them. The CDR3 sequence: CASSVGSGPYNEQFF. DNA of the CDR3: TGTGCCAGCAGTGTAGGGAGCGGGCCATACAATGAGCAGTTCTTC.

This chain joins TRBV7-2 and TRBJ1-2; D is perhaps TRBD1 (6 bases). Between the trimmed V and J ends, which lost 2 bases and 10 bases, there was a span of 11 bases. Looked up from germline, CDR1 is SGHTA and CDR2 is FQGNSA. CDR3 length: 12 residues. The CDR3 nucleotides are TGTGCCAGCAGCTTACTTACAGGGTACTACACCTTC. Translated: CASSLLTGYYTF.

The chain couples TRBV20-1 to TRBJ1-3, with unresolved D. V lost 7 bases and J 2 bases, leaving 6 bases between the germline ends. The germline V gene has CDR1 DFQATT and CDR2 SNEGSKA (reference sequence). CDR3 length equals 11 residues. The CDR3 DNA is TGCAGTGGGAGGGCTGGAAACACCATATATTTT. Translation: CSGRAGNTIYF.

The table lists this clone with a count of one. The sample holds other DNA sequences that translate to the same CDR3. J is TRBJ1-5 and V is TRBV10-3; D is ambiguous. The CDR3 is 13 residues long. The V end was cut by 1 base, the J end by 4 bases, with 5 bases between. The germline V gene has CDR1 ENHRY and CDR2 SYGVKD. Written as DNA, the CDR3 is TGTGCCATCAGTGAGTTAGGGAATCAGCCCCAGCATTTT. Translation gives CAISELGNQPQHF.

This chain links TRBV5-1 with TRBJ2-2; D possibly uses TRBD1 or TRBD2 (5 bases each). The length of the CDR3 is 19 residues. Trimming shortened V by 4 bases and J by 2 bases, and 24 bases separated the two germline ends. Germline CDR1 reads SGHRS; CDR2 reads YFSETQ. The CDR3 DNA reads as TGCGCCAGCAGCCTACGGAGGACTGTTGCTAGGGGAAACACCGGGGAGCTGTTTTTT. As protein: CASSLRRTVARGNTGELFF. Supplemented by reference TRBV5-1 and TRBJ2-2, the full variable domain reads KAGVTQTPRYLIKTRGQQVTLSCSPISGHRSVSWYQQTPGQGLQFLFEYFSETQRNKGNFPGRFSGRQFSNSRSEMNVSTLELGDSALYLCASSLRRTVARGNTGELFFGEGSRLTVL.

J is TRBJ1-5 and V is TRBV18, with a weak D call TRBD1 (5 bases). Trimming left V 0 bases short and J 12 bases short, with 9 bases between. CDR1 is KGHSH, CDR2 LQKENI, per germline. The CDR3 loop spans 12 amino acids. The CDR3 region has the DNA TGTGCCAGCTCACCACCGGGGGGATTCCAGCATTTT. It yields the protein CASSPPGGFQHF.

This chain uses TRBV7-6 with TRBJ2-1; 13 bases are shared with TRBD2. Germline CDR1 is SGHVS and CDR2 is FNYEAQ. The CDR3 covers 16 residues. J was trimmed by 9 bases and V by 3 bases; bases with no gene match: 8. CDR3 nucleotide sequence: TGTGCCAGCAGCTTGCAGACAGGACTAGCGGGAGTTGAGCAGTTCTTC. Translated, it gives CASSLQTGLAGVEQFF.

V gene TRBV18 combines with J gene TRBJ2-2; 9 bases agree with TRBD2. The V gene end was trimmed by 4 bases and the J gene end by 4 bases; junction bases not matched to a gene: 7. The CDR3 has 16 amino acids. Germline-derived CDR1 and CDR2 are KGHSH and LQKENI. The CDR3 nucleotides read TGTGCCAGCTCACAGACCAGACTAGCGGTCACCGGGGAGCTGTTTTTT. It yields the protein CASSQTRLAVTGELFF.

The rearrangement joins TRBV5-6 to TRBJ2-1, with 8 bases matching TRBD2. The CDR3 covers 16 residues. Germline CDR1 SGHDT, CDR2 YYEEEE. V lost 0 bases to trimming and J lost 6 bases; unmatched junction nucleotides: 8. The CDR3 coding sequence is TGTGCCAGCAGCTTGGTCCCACTACGGGGGGGCAATGAGCAGTTCTTC. Protein sequence: CASSLVPLRGGNEQFF.

Note on this clone: Because the CDR3's place on the DNA is in doubt, the DNA is left out and the CDR3 is given as listed by TCRdb. The V call is TRBV28, the J call TRBJ2-3; the table's D call of TRBD2 was not tested on the DNA. Ends included, the CDR3 has 14 residues. Germline assignment: CDR1 MDHEN and CDR2 SYDVKM. CDR3 sequence reads: CASSSSSPRDTQYF.

This sequence joins TRBV29-1 and TRBJ1-2; no clear D gene. CDR1 and CDR2 from the germline V gene are SQVTM and ANQGSEA. V lost 2 bases and J 6 bases, leaving 13 bases between the germline ends. There are 13 residues in the CDR3. The CDR3: CSVESWVNDGYTF. The CDR3 DNA reads TGCAGCGTTGAAAGTTGGGTGAACGATGGCTACACCTTC. Variable domain in full (rest from reference TRBV29-1 and TRBJ1-2): SAVISQKPSRDICQRGTSLTIQCQVDSQVTMMFWYRQQPGQSLTLIATANQGSEATYESGFVIDKFPISRPNLTFSTLTVSNMSPEDSSIYLCSVESWVNDGYTFGSGTRLTVV.

This clone was counted between two and nine times. The rearrangement uses TRBV6-5 and TRBJ2-7; possibly TRBD1 for D (5 bases). This CDR3 comprises 13 residues. Germline CDR1 is MNHEY and CDR2 is SVGAGI. The V gene lost 0 bases and the J gene lost 3 bases, with 6 bases spanning the gap. The CDR3 coding sequence is TGTGCCAGCAGTTACTCAGACAGCTACGAGCAGTACTTC. Encoded protein: CASSYSDSYEQYF.

V is TRBV28 and J is TRBJ2-3; tentatively, D is TRBD1 (5 bases). CDR3 length: 13 residues. The germline V gene has CDR1 MDHEN and CDR2 SYDVKM. Trimming left V 5 bases short and J 4 bases short, with 10 bases between. The CDR3, as DNA: TGTGCCAGCAGTCCAACAGGAGCAGATACGCAGTATTTT. This encodes CASSPTGADTQYF.

The rearrangement joins TRBV18 to TRBJ1-4; D unresolved. The CDR3 covers 16 residues. The germline V and J ends were trimmed by 1 base and 0 bases, with 9 bases remaining between them. CDR1 and CDR2 (germline): KGHSH, LQKENI. The CDR3 loop reads CASSPLVGATNEKLFF. Written as DNA, the CDR3 is TGTGCCAGCTCACCACTCGTTGGGGCAACTAATGAAAAACTGTTTTTT.

The chain employs TRBV7-2 and TRBJ2-7; 9 positions agree with TRBD1. Germline trimming cut 5 bases from V and 2 bases from J; bases unmatched to any gene: 7. Germline CDR1 reads SGHTA; CDR2 reads FQGNSA. The CDR3 runs to 15 residues. CDR3: CASSPTGGLTYEQYF. The CDR3 nucleotides read TGTGCCAGCAGCCCGACAGGGGGGCTCACCTACGAGCAGTACTTC.

The chain carries TRBV4-3 and TRBJ2-7; D unclear. Trimming cost V 0 bases and J 2 bases, with 11 bases left between them. The CDR3 length is 15 residues. Germline V CDR1 and CDR2: LGHNA, YSLEER. CDR3 DNA sequence: TGCGCCAGCAGCCAAGAGAGAGGCTACACCTACGAGCAGTACTTC. Translation: CASSQERGYTYEQYF.

The CDR3: CASSPKHSGTEAFF. CDR3 DNA: TGTGCCAGCTCACCAAAACATTCCGGGACTGAAGCTTTCTTT. The rearrangement uses TRBV18 and TRBJ1-1, with D unresolved. This CDR3 has 14 amino acids. V gave up 2 bases and J gave up 5 bases, with 12 bases separating them. Germline CDR1 KGHSH, CDR2 LQKENI.

J is TRBJ1-4 and V is TRBV19; D may be TRBD1 (6 bases). This CDR3 spans 14 amino acids. Per germline, CDR1 LNHDA and CDR2 SQIVND (reference sequence). V lost 3 bases and J 4 bases, leaving 9 bases between the germline ends. CDR3 region: CASSIYRDNEKLFF. As DNA, the CDR3 is TGTGCCAGTAGTATCTACAGGGATAATGAAAAACTGTTTTTT.

The chain carries TRBV5-4 and TRBJ1-3; D unresolved. The V gene's germline CDR1 is SGHNT and CDR2 YYREEE (reference sequence). Deletions cut 0 bases from V and 5 bases from J, with 9 bases between. The CDR3 has 14 amino acids. DNA of the CDR3: TGTGCCAGCAGCTTGGGTGGATATCGAAACACCATATATTTT. As protein: CASSLGGYRNTIYF.

This clone turned up a few times. V is TRBV30 and J is TRBJ2-7; unclear D gene. V gave up 7 bases and J gave up 9 bases, with 16 bases separating them. The CDR3 spans 11 residues. The germline V gene encodes CDR1 GTSNPN and CDR2 SVGIG (reference sequence). The CDR3 here is CASGLQKVQYF. The CDR3 nucleotides are TGTGCCTCGGGCCTCCAAAAGGTGCAGTACTTC.

The J gene is TRBJ2-3, the V gene TRBV5-1, with D unclear. Between the trimmed V and J ends, which lost 1 base and 6 bases, there was a span of 9 bases. The CDR3 is 13 amino acids. The germline gives CDR1 SGHRS, CDR2 YFSETQ. The CDR3 loop is CASSLRMLDTQYF. The CDR3 bases are TGCGCCAGCAGCTTGAGGATGTTGGATACGCAGTATTTT.

J is TRBJ2-3 and V is TRBV5-4, with no clear D. The CDR3 is 12 amino acids. Germline CDR1 reads SGHNT; CDR2 reads YYREEE (reference sequence). The V gene lost 4 bases and the J gene lost 0 bases, with 3 bases spanning the gap. The CDR3 bases are TGTGCCAGCAGCCTCAGCACAGATACGCAGTATTTT. It codes for CASSLSTDTQYF.

This sequence joins TRBV6-6 and TRBJ1-5; D unresolved. The CDR3 runs 15 residues. V was clipped by 6 bases and J by 0 bases, with 12 bases between them. The germline CDR1 and CDR2 sequences are MNHNY and SVGAGI (reference sequence). The DNA for the CDR3 is TGTGCCAGCAGCCCCCAGAAGGGTAGCAATCAGCCCCAGCATTTT. Its protein product is CASSPQKGSNQPQHF.